This T cell receptor beta chain was sequenced during a study of T-cell reconstitution after alpha-beta-depleted transplantation in children. CDR1 is SGHKS, CDR2 YYEKEE, per germline (reference sequence). V lost 1 base, J lost 1 base, and 6 bases lay in between. This CDR3 contains 13 residues. Preparation of the TCRbeta library involved a method that used unique molecular identifiers. A single record per CDR3 protein comes from TCRdb applying MiXCR to the PCR reads. The table includes around 250,000 distinct CDR3 sequences, 9.9% detected once. Sample: PBMCs from the stem cell graft donor, taken from the stem cell graft. The clonotype comes from a human donor who donated a stem cell graft to a child with SCID. This sequence joins TRBV5-5 and TRBJ2-7; D remains ambiguous. The CDR3 nucleotides are TGTGCCAGCAGCTTGACTCCTTCCTACGAGCAGTACTTC. Protein sequence: CASSLTPSYEQYF.